The rows below give T cell receptor beta chains drawn from one sample of a study of T cell changes during pregnancy in multiple sclerosis. Sequencing was performed with immunoSEQ multiplex PCR; in TCRdb, only in-frame clones are kept and a portion is missing. The sample records 45,000 or so clones, around 90% being singletons. Sequencing used CD8+ T cells from peripheral blood mononuclear cells, obtained after pregnancy. The receptors derive from a female donor in good health, enrolled as a control in a pregnancy study. CDR3s include the opening cysteine and the closing phenylalanine or tryptophan. Fields, in order: V gene, CDR3 length, clone size, J gene, D gene, CDR3 protein, CDR3 DNA. The D gene is left open where the match is weak. Clone size is stated in some rows and not others, as once, few, many or a class when expanded.

v_call: TRBV19; cdr3_length: 15; clone_size: NA; j_call: TRBJ1-5; d_call: NA; cdr3_aa: CASSGARVVDQPQHF; cdr3_nt: TGTGCCAGTAGTGGGGCCAGGGTGGTCGATCAGCCCCAGCATTTT
v_call: TRBV28; cdr3_length: 14; clone_size: NA; j_call: TRBJ2-4; d_call: NA; cdr3_aa: CASSLGHLGNIQYF; cdr3_nt: TGTGCCAGCAGTTTAGGGCACCTTGGGAACATTCAGTACTTC
v_call: TRBV27; cdr3_length: 16; clone_size: NA; j_call: TRBJ2-3; d_call: TRBD1; cdr3_aa: CASSPSRDRYTDTQYF; cdr3_nt: TGTGCCAGCAGTCCCTCCCGGGACAGATACACAGATACGCAGTATTTT
v_call: TRBV10-3; cdr3_length: 14; clone_size: NA; j_call: TRBJ1-1; d_call: NA; cdr3_aa: CAIRAAEGNTEAFF; cdr3_nt: TGTGCCATCAGGGCAGCGGAAGGAAACACTGAAGCTTTCTTT
v_call: TRBV19; cdr3_length: 14; clone_size: NA; j_call: TRBJ2-1; d_call: TRBD2; cdr3_aa: CASSISGVSHEQFF; cdr3_nt: TGTGCCAGTAGTATTAGCGGGGTTTCCCATGAGCAGTTCTTC
v_call: TRBV19; cdr3_length: 18; clone_size: NA; j_call: TRBJ1-5; d_call: NA; cdr3_aa: CASSIGYRTDAVFQPQHF; cdr3_nt: TGTGCCAGTAGTATAGGGTACAGGACCGATGCGGTGTTCCAGCCCCAGCATTTT
v_call: TRBV7-9; cdr3_length: 16; clone_size: few; j_call: TRBJ2-7; d_call: TRBD2; cdr3_aa: CASSYRGEGASYEQYF; cdr3_nt: TGTGCCAGCAGCTACCGGGGGGAGGGAGCCTCCTACGAGCAGTACTTC
v_call: TRBV28; cdr3_length: 14; clone_size: NA; j_call: TRBJ2-3; d_call: NA; cdr3_aa: CASSFTGGSDTQYF; cdr3_nt: TGTGCCAGCAGTTTTACGGGGGGCTCAGATACGCAGTATTTT
v_call: TRBV27; cdr3_length: 13; clone_size: NA; j_call: TRBJ2-5; d_call: NA; cdr3_aa: CASSLSGEETQYF; cdr3_nt: TGTGCCAGCAGTTTATCGGGAGAGGAGACCCAGTACTTC
v_call: TRBV5-6; cdr3_length: 13; clone_size: NA; j_call: TRBJ2-1; d_call: NA; cdr3_aa: CASSSDTFNEQFF; cdr3_nt: TGTGCCAGCAGTTCGGACACTTTCAATGAGCAGTTCTTC
v_call: TRBV28; cdr3_length: 14; clone_size: NA; j_call: TRBJ1-2; d_call: NA; cdr3_aa: CASSLESRSYGYTF; cdr3_nt: TGTGCCAGCAGTTTGGAGTCAAGGTCCTATGGCTACACCTTC
v_call: TRBV27; cdr3_length: 12; clone_size: NA; j_call: TRBJ1-2; d_call: TRBD1; cdr3_aa: CASGDRGVGYTF; cdr3_nt: TGTGCCAGCGGGGACAGGGGGGTCGGCTACACCTTC
v_call: TRBV9; cdr3_length: 15; clone_size: NA; j_call: TRBJ1-1; d_call: NA; cdr3_aa: CASSVLGQVNTEAFF; cdr3_nt: TGTGCCAGCAGCGTCTTGGGGCAGGTGAACACTGAAGCTTTCTTT
v_call: TRBV27; cdr3_length: 15; clone_size: NA; j_call: TRBJ2-1; d_call: NA; cdr3_aa: CASSFDPGAANEQFF; cdr3_nt: TGTGCCAGCAGTTTCGACCCAGGGGCTGCCAATGAGCAGTTCTTC
v_call: TRBV7-8; cdr3_length: 14; clone_size: once; j_call: TRBJ1-1; d_call: NA; cdr3_aa: CASSLQGQNTEAFF; cdr3_nt: TGTGCCAGCAGCTTACAGGGTCAGAACACTGAAGCTTTCTTT
v_call: TRBV16; cdr3_length: 15; clone_size: NA; j_call: TRBJ2-3; d_call: TRBD2; cdr3_aa: CASSQSRGGTDTQYF; cdr3_nt: TGTGCCAGCAGCCAATCACGGGGGGGCACAGATACGCAGTATTTT
v_call: TRBV27; cdr3_length: 16; clone_size: NA; j_call: TRBJ1-5; d_call: NA; cdr3_aa: CASSPDRTGFNQPQHF; cdr3_nt: TGTGCCAGCAGTCCCGATAGAACAGGGTTCAATCAGCCCCAGCATTTT
v_call: TRBV7-9; cdr3_length: 16; clone_size: NA; j_call: TRBJ1-4; d_call: TRBD1; cdr3_aa: CASSLAFGQVGEKLFF; cdr3_nt: TGTGCCAGCAGCTTAGCTTTCGGACAGGTGGGGGAAAAACTGTTTTTT
v_call: TRBV6-1; cdr3_length: 15; clone_size: NA; j_call: TRBJ2-5; d_call: TRBD1; cdr3_aa: CASSELRQGIETQYF; cdr3_nt: TGTGCCAGCAGTGAATTGAGACAGGGGATAGAGACCCAGTACTTC
v_call: TRBV28; cdr3_length: 14; clone_size: once; j_call: TRBJ2-3; d_call: TRBD2; cdr3_aa: CASSSRLAADTQYF; cdr3_nt: TGTGCCAGCAGTTCCCGACTAGCCGCAGATACGCAGTATTTT
v_call: TRBV4-3; cdr3_length: 15; clone_size: NA; j_call: TRBJ1-6; d_call: NA; cdr3_aa: CASSQVGAVNSPLHF; cdr3_nt: TGCGCCAGCAGCCAAGTAGGGGCAGTAAATTCACCCCTCCACTTT
v_call: TRBV7-3; cdr3_length: 13; clone_size: once; j_call: TRBJ2-3; d_call: NA; cdr3_aa: CASSEGDTDTQYF; cdr3_nt: TGTGCCAGCAGTGAGGGGGACACAGATACGCAGTATTTT
v_call: TRBV6-4; cdr3_length: 13; clone_size: few; j_call: TRBJ1-2; d_call: NA; cdr3_aa: CASRYSDSYGYTF; cdr3_nt: TGTGCCAGCAGATATTCGGACAGCTATGGCTACACCTTC
v_call: TRBV5-1; cdr3_length: 14; clone_size: NA; j_call: TRBJ1-1; d_call: NA; cdr3_aa: CASSLSGGNTEAFF; cdr3_nt: TGCGCCAGCAGCTTGTCCGGGGGGAACACTGAAGCTTTCTTT
v_call: TRBV7-3; cdr3_length: 15; clone_size: once; j_call: TRBJ1-1; d_call: TRBD1; cdr3_aa: CASSSQQGAITEAFF; cdr3_nt: TGTGCCAGCAGCTCACAACAGGGGGCGATCACTGAAGCTTTCTTT
v_call: TRBV7-8; cdr3_length: 17; clone_size: NA; j_call: TRBJ1-5; d_call: NA; cdr3_aa: CASSLDAGPNSNQPQHF; cdr3_nt: TGTGCCAGCAGCTTAGACGCGGGACCTAATAGCAATCAGCCCCAGCATTTT
v_call: TRBV11-2; cdr3_length: 14; clone_size: NA; j_call: TRBJ2-3; d_call: TRBD1; cdr3_aa: CASSQTGGMDTQYF; cdr3_nt: TGTGCCAGCAGCCAAACAGGGGGCATGGATACGCAGTATTTT
v_call: TRBV13; cdr3_length: 14; clone_size: NA; j_call: TRBJ2-1; d_call: NA; cdr3_aa: CASSLGLAFGEQFF; cdr3_nt: TGTGCCAGCAGCTTAGGGCTAGCGTTTGGGGAGCAGTTCTTC
v_call: TRBV7-9; cdr3_length: 15; clone_size: few; j_call: TRBJ1-5; d_call: NA; cdr3_aa: CASSLGGAGNQPQHF; cdr3_nt: TGTGCCAGCAGCTTGGGGGGTGCGGGTAATCAGCCCCAGCATTTT
v_call: TRBV4-3; cdr3_length: 15; clone_size: NA; j_call: TRBJ2-2; d_call: NA; cdr3_aa: CASSQGSSLAGELFF; cdr3_nt: TGCGCCAGCAGCCAAGGGAGTAGCCTTGCCGGGGAGCTGTTTTTT
v_call: TRBV6-6; cdr3_length: 14; clone_size: NA; j_call: TRBJ2-5; d_call: NA; cdr3_aa: CASSYTNNRETQYF; cdr3_nt: TGTGCCAGCAGTTACACGAACAACCGAGAGACCCAGTACTTC
v_call: TRBV19; cdr3_length: 17; clone_size: NA; j_call: TRBJ2-7; d_call: NA; cdr3_aa: CASSLNPFGAGSYEQYF; cdr3_nt: TGTGCCAGTAGCCTTAATCCCTTCGGGGCGGGGTCCTACGAGCAGTACTTC
v_call: TRBV4-1; cdr3_length: 16; clone_size: NA; j_call: TRBJ2-6; d_call: NA; cdr3_aa: CASSQEEGSGANVLTF; cdr3_nt: TGCGCCAGCAGCCAAGAGGAGGGCTCTGGGGCCAACGTCCTGACTTTC
v_call: TRBV9; cdr3_length: 13; clone_size: NA; j_call: TRBJ1-2; d_call: NA; cdr3_aa: CASRGGSRYGYTF; cdr3_nt: TGTGCCAGCAGGGGGGGAAGTCGATATGGCTACACCTTC
v_call: TRBV7-9; cdr3_length: 13; clone_size: few; j_call: TRBJ1-2; d_call: NA; cdr3_aa: CASSLQGKDGYTF; cdr3_nt: TGTGCCAGCAGCCTGCAGGGGAAGGATGGCTACACCTTC
v_call: TRBV6-1; cdr3_length: 16; clone_size: NA; j_call: TRBJ2-1; d_call: NA; cdr3_aa: CASSEYQGWSNNEQFF; cdr3_nt: TGTGCCAGCAGTGAATATCAGGGGTGGTCGAACAATGAGCAGTTCTTC
v_call: TRBV9; cdr3_length: 16; clone_size: NA; j_call: TRBJ2-1; d_call: TRBD2; cdr3_aa: CASSAGGGNSYNEQFF; cdr3_nt: TGTGCCAGCAGCGCCGGGGGGGGGAACTCCTACAATGAGCAGTTCTTC
v_call: TRBV7-3; cdr3_length: 15; clone_size: NA; j_call: TRBJ2-3; d_call: TRBD2; cdr3_aa: CASSISGGELDTQYF; cdr3_nt: TGTGCCAGCAGCATTAGCGGGGGGGAATTAGATACGCAGTATTTT
v_call: TRBV7-9; cdr3_length: 14; clone_size: few; j_call: TRBJ2-7; d_call: NA; cdr3_aa: CASSPKSHAYEQYF; cdr3_nt: TGTGCCAGCAGCCCTAAGTCCCACGCCTACGAGCAGTACTTC
v_call: TRBV10-2; cdr3_length: 13; clone_size: NA; j_call: TRBJ1-1; d_call: NA; cdr3_aa: CASSYGSDTEAFF; cdr3_nt: TGCGCCAGCAGCTACGGGTCAGACACTGAAGCTTTCTTT
v_call: TRBV7-6; cdr3_length: 13; clone_size: NA; j_call: TRBJ1-1; d_call: NA; cdr3_aa: CASSSGTRYEAFF; cdr3_nt: TGTGCCAGCAGCTCGGGGACTCGGTATGAAGCTTTCTTT
v_call: TRBV7-6; cdr3_length: 13; clone_size: NA; j_call: TRBJ1-1; d_call: NA; cdr3_aa: CASSLAANTEAFF; cdr3_nt: TGTGCCAGCAGCTTAGCGGCAAACACTGAAGCTTTCTTT
v_call: TRBV9; cdr3_length: 17; clone_size: NA; j_call: TRBJ2-2; d_call: NA; cdr3_aa: CASSARIQGGDTGELFF; cdr3_nt: TGTGCCAGCAGCGCTCGAATCCAGGGGGGCGACACCGGGGAGCTGTTTTTT
v_call: TRBV28; cdr3_length: 18; clone_size: NA; j_call: TRBJ2-3; d_call: TRBD2; cdr3_aa: CASSLGLAGGTSTDTQYF; cdr3_nt: TGTGCCAGCAGCCTGGGACTAGCGGGGGGGACTAGCACAGATACGCAGTATTTT
v_call: TRBV15; cdr3_length: 15; clone_size: NA; j_call: TRBJ1-2; d_call: NA; cdr3_aa: CATSSDGSIGGGYTF; cdr3_nt: TGTGCCACCAGCAGCGACGGATCAATCGGGGGTGGCTACACCTTC
v_call: TRBV19; cdr3_length: 16; clone_size: once; j_call: TRBJ2-1; d_call: TRBD2; cdr3_aa: CASSIETSGGYNEQFF; cdr3_nt: TGTGCCAGTAGTATAGAGACTAGCGGGGGGTACAATGAGCAGTTCTTC